This T cell receptor (beta chain) was found in a study of T cells after yellow fever vaccination. The V segment lost 2 bases and the J segment 6 bases; nucleotides outside the gene matches: 9. The V gene's germline CDR1 is SGHNT and CDR2 YYREEE (reference sequence). The CDR3 sequence is 15 residues long. A 5'RACE template-switching step, the method used to make TCR cDNA, added a universal primer site and UMIs. MiXCR, run by TCRdb on the 5' RACE reads, gives a single entry per CDR3 protein. The data hold under 550,000 distinct CDR3 sequences, with around a fifth observed a single time. This clonotype was seen only a few times.

The chain recombines TRBV5-4 with TRBJ1-1; 8 nucleotides match TRBD1. This material consisted of PBMCs, taken approximately 22 days after the first yellow fever vaccination. This clonotype was sampled from a man aged 18 to 29 who received the YFV17D yellow fever vaccine. CDR3 sequence (DNA): TGTGCCAGCAGCTTCATGGACAGGGAAAGCGCTGAAGCTTTCTTT. It translates to CASSFMDRESAEAFF.